The sample holds one count of the clone carrying this TCR beta chain. Some clones are missing from TCRdb's copy, which holds only in-frame ones; the method was immunoSEQ multiplex PCR. The sample carries 130,000 to 150,000 clones, about 88% recorded once. The CDR3 is 14 residues long. The V and J ends lost 4 bases and 3 bases, in that order; junction bases with no gene match: 4. Germline CDR1 reads GTSNPN; CDR2 reads SVGIG (reference sequence). Time point in this sample: baseline pretreatment blood. Treatment denoted: 15 Gy SBRT to primary tumor, nephrectomy 4 weeks later. This sample is drawn from a study of radiation and T cells in renal cell carcinoma.

The sequence derives from a woman aged 70-85 years with renal cell carcinoma. The V call is TRBV30, the J call TRBJ1-2; 11 positions agree with TRBD1. The sample here was blood, taken from a patient whose treatment included radiotherapy and nephrectomy. CDR3 nucleotides: TGTGCCTGGAAGGGACAGGGGGTCTACTATGGCTACACCTTC. Translated, it gives CAWKGQGVYYGYTF.